This T cell receptor beta chain emerged from a study of cytomegalovirus exposure and HLA in healthy donors. Points from the study as a whole: Altogether, 160 or so TCR beta chains were recorded as cytomegalovirus-associated. A missense DCLRE1C variant was associated with V- and J-gene trimming of TCR beta chains in a later analysis, and an independent cohort replicated the association.

The PCR employed 60 Vbeta primers together with 13 Jbeta primers. Produced via immunoSEQ multiplex PCR; TCRdb's table is partial and in-frame only. This listing includes about 170,000 clones. About this clone: Its antigen is undetermined.

V lost 5 bases to trimming and J lost 1 base, with 11 bases between them. This CDR3 has 14 residues. Germline lookup yields CDR1 SGHTA and CDR2 FQGNSA. Material: PBMCs. The receptor was derived from a woman younger than 35 in good health and CMV-seropositive. The chain employs TRBV7-2 and TRBJ1-1; D is ambiguous. CDR3 sequence (DNA): TGTGCCAGCAGCCTACAGTTACAGAACACTGAAGCTTTCTTT. The encoded protein is CASSLQLQNTEAFF.